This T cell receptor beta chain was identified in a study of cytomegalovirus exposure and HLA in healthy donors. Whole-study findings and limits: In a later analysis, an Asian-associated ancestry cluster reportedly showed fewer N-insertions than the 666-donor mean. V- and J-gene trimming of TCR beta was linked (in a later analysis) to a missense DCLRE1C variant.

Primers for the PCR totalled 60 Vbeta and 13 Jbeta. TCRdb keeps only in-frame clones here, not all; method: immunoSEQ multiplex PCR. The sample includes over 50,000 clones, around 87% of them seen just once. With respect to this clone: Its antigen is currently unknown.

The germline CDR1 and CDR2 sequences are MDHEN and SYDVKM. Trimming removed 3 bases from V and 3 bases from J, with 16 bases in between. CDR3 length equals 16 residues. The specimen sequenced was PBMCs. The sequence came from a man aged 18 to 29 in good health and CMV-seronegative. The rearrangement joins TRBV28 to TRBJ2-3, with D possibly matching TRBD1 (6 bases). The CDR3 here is CASSFITGSKTDTQYF. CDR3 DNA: TGTGCCAGCAGTTTTATAACAGGGAGTAAGACAGATACGCAGTATTTT.